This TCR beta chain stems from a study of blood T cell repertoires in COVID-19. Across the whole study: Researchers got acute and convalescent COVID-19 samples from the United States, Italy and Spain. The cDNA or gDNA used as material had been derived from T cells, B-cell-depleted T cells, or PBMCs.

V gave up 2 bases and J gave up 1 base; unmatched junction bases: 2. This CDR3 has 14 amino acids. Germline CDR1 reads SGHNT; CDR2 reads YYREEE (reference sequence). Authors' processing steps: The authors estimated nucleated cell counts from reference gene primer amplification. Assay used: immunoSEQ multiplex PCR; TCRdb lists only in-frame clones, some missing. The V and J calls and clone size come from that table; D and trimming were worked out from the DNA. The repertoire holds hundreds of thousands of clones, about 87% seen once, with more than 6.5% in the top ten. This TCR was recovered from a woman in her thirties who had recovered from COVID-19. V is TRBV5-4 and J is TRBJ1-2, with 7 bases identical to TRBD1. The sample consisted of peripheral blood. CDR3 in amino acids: CASSFAGGNYGYTF. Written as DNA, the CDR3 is TGTGCCAGCAGCTTTGCAGGGGGTAACTATGGCTACACCTTC.